Below are 29 T cell receptor beta chains sequenced from a single sample in a study of blood T cell repertoires in COVID-19. This table comes from immunoSEQ multiplex PCR, and its TCRdb copy is limited to in-frame clones, with some not included. The sample has 70,000 or so clones, over 80% seen once. The sequenced sample was peripheral blood. Receptors originate from a man aged 50 to 59 with COVID-19, enrolled during active disease.

The chain is built from TRBV2 and TRBJ2-3; TRBD2 aligns across 14 bases. The CDR3 runs 18 residues. Trimming at V came to 8 bases and at J to 0 bases, leaving 10 bases not matched to a gene. In germline, CDR1 is SNHLY, CDR2 FYNNEI. The CDR3 region is CASRRRLAGGSSTDTQYF. CDR3 bases: TGTGCCAGCCGCAGGAGACTAGCGGGAGGGTCTAGCACAGATACGCAGTATTTT.

CDR3 loop: CASSTRTGNTIYF. For the CDR3, the DNA is TGCGCCAGCTCCACACGGACAGGGAACACCATATATTTT. The chain combines TRBV4-1 with TRBJ1-3; 8 positions match TRBD1. Germline CDR1 is MGHRA and CDR2 is YSYEKL. The length of the CDR3 is 13 residues. With V trimmed by 8 bases and J by 7 bases, 7 bases remained unmatched.

The chain couples TRBV28 to TRBJ2-7, with D possibly being TRBD2 (5 bases). The germline gives CDR1 MDHEN, CDR2 SYDVKM. The CDR3 consists of 14 residues. The V end was cut by 8 bases, the J end by 2 bases, with 16 bases between. This chain's CDR3 is CASAISGSPYEQYF. The CDR3 DNA reads as TGTGCCAGCGCTATAAGCGGAAGCCCCTACGAGCAGTACTTC. The whole variable domain, remainder taken from reference TRBV28 and TRBJ2-7, is DVKVTQSSRYLVKRTGEKVFLECVQDMDHENMFWYRQDPGLGLRLIYFSYDVKMKEKGDIPEGYSVSREKKERFSLILESASTNQTSMYLCASAISGSPYEQYFGPGTRLTVT.

The chain combines TRBV11-2 with TRBJ2-3; 13 positions agree with TRBD2. Trimming cost V 2 bases and J 0 bases; bases outside gene matches: 5. Germline V gene lookup returns CDR1 SGHAT and CDR2 FQNNGV. This CDR3 has 18 residues. The CDR3 is CASSLRLAGGASTDTQYF. The CDR3 DNA sequence: TGTGCCAGCAGCTTACGACTAGCGGGAGGAGCGAGCACAGATACGCAGTATTTT.

This chain links TRBV19 with TRBJ2-7, with a weak D call TRBD1 (6 bases). The V end lost 0 bases, the J end lost 6 bases, and 15 bases lay between the germline ends. The CDR3 covers 15 residues. Germline CDR1 LNHDA, CDR2 SQIVND (reference sequence). The CDR3 DNA is TGTGCCAGTAGTATAGAGGCACAGGGTGGCGGCGAGCAGTACTTC. Protein: CASSIEAQGGGEQYF.

The V and J genes are TRBV12-2 and TRBJ2-7; the D call of TRBD2 is as the table states it, not checked on the DNA. TRBV12-2 is flagged as a pseudogene. The CDR3 runs 17 residues. For the CDR3, the DNA is TGTGCAAGTCGCTTCCGAGCGACCGGGACGGGGACTTGGGAGCAGTACTTC. Translation: CASRFRATGTGTWEQYF.

The rearrangement links TRBV2 to TRBJ1-2; tentatively, D is TRBD1 (6 bases). The CDR3 sequence is 13 residues long. With 8 bases removed from V and 3 bases from J, the gap between germline ends came to 13 bases. CDR1 and CDR2 (germline): SNHLY, FYNNEI. This chain's CDR3 is CASRGTGHYGYTF. The CDR3 DNA sequence: TGTGCCAGCCGTGGCACAGGGCACTATGGCTACACCTTC.

The J gene is TRBJ2-1, the V gene TRBV20-1; 8 positions agree with TRBD2. The germline gives CDR1 DFQATT, CDR2 SNEGSKA (reference sequence). The CDR3 covers 14 residues. The V and J ends lost 6 bases and 3 bases, in that order; junction bases with no gene match: 7. In nucleotides, the CDR3 is TGCAGTGCCAGTCGGGGACTAGACTACAATGAGCAGTTCTTC. Its protein product is CSASRGLDYNEQFF.

This sequence joins TRBV19 and TRBJ1-5, with no clear D. Germline V gives CDR1 LNHDA, CDR2 SQIVND (reference sequence). The V end lost 3 bases, the J end lost 6 bases, and 12 bases lay between the germline ends. This CDR3 spans 14 amino acids. The CDR3 reads CASSISGVGQPQHF. The CDR3 coding sequence is TGTGCCAGTAGTATTTCGGGAGTCGGTCAGCCCCAGCATTTT.

The chain couples TRBV29-1 to TRBJ2-1; maybe TRBD2 (6 bases). V lost 7 bases to trimming and J lost 5 bases, with 15 bases between them. CDR1 and CDR2 from the germline V gene are SQVTM and ANQGSEA. The length of the CDR3 is 13 residues. CDR3 residues: CSARRDGDNEQFF. Here the CDR3 DNA reads TGCAGCGCAAGGCGGGACGGGGACAATGAGCAGTTCTTC.

The V call is TRBV6-2 or TRBV6-3, the J call TRBJ2-2; tentatively, D is TRBD1 (6 bases). This CDR3 has 14 amino acids. Germline loops: CDR1 MNHEY, CDR2 SVGEGT. Trimming took 2 bases from V and 6 from J, leaving 10 bases between them. The CDR3 sequence: CASSYQGYAGELFF. The CDR3, as DNA: TGTGCCAGCAGTTACCAGGGGTACGCCGGGGAGCTGTTTTTT.

CDR3: CASSFTGGDTQYF. In nucleotides, the CDR3 is TGTGCCAGCAGCTTTACAGGGGGGGATACGCAGTATTTT. The genes are TRBV11-2 and TRBJ2-3, with 8 nucleotides matching TRBD1. The CDR3 totals 13 residues. Germline trimming cut 3 bases from V and 6 bases from J; bases unmatched to any gene: 2. Germline loops: CDR1 SGHAT, CDR2 FQNNGV.

V is TRBV7-9 and J is TRBJ2-1; 9 nucleotides match TRBD2. The CDR3 has 15 residues. From germline, CDR1 is SEHNR and CDR2 FQNEAQ (reference sequence). J was trimmed by 3 bases and V by 1 base; bases with no gene match: 1. CDR3 nucleotides: TGTGCCAGCAGCTTAGGCGGGAGGGTCTACAATGAGCAGTTCTTC. This translates into CASSLGGRVYNEQFF.

The genes are TRBV30 and TRBJ1-5; 8 bases match TRBD1. The V gene end was trimmed by 0 bases and the J gene end by 1 base; junction bases not matched to a gene: 11. This CDR3 region has 18 residues. In germline, CDR1 is GTSNPN, CDR2 SVGIG (reference sequence). The chain's CDR3 is CAWSVPTGGFLSNQPQHF. DNA of the CDR3: TGTGCCTGGAGTGTACCTACAGGGGGATTTCTGAGCAATCAGCCCCAGCATTTT. The variable domain in full, with the rest retrieved from reference TRBV30 and TRBJ1-5, is SQTIHQWPATLVQPVGSPLSLECTVEGTSNPNLYWYRQAAGRGLQLLFYSVGIGQISSEVPQNLSASRPQDRQFILSSKKLLLSDSGFYLCAWSVPTGGFLSNQPQHFGDGTRLSIL.

The chain carries TRBV7-3 and TRBJ1-1, with unresolved D. Trimming removed 4 bases from V and 5 bases from J, with 11 bases in between. This CDR3 region has 13 residues. Germline V gene lookup returns CDR1 SGHTA and CDR2 FQGTGA. The CDR3: CASSSRGGTEAFF. The DNA for the CDR3 is TGTGCCAGCAGCTCCCGTGGAGGGACTGAAGCTTTCTTT.

This clone has a handful of counts. Distinct nucleotide sequences in the sample also encode this CDR3. The chain carries TRBV7-2 and TRBJ2-7; possibly TRBD2 for D (5 bases). The V end lost 1 base, the J end lost 2 bases, and 9 bases lay between the germline ends. The CDR3 covers 14 residues. Germline CDR1 and CDR2: SGHTA and FQGNSA. CDR3 nucleotides: TGTGCCAGCAGCTTAGGAGGGCTGGCCTACGAGCAGTACTTC. Protein product: CASSLGGLAYEQYF. Based on the CDR3 plus reference TRBV7-2 and TRBJ2-7, the full variable domain is GAGVSQSPSNKVTEKGKDVELRCDPISGHTALYWYRQSLGQGLEFLIYFQGNSAPDKSGLPSDRFSAERTGGSVSTLTIQRTQQEDSAVYLCASSLGGLAYEQYFGPGTRLTVT.

This clone was seen just once. The rearrangement uses TRBV28 and TRBJ1-4; 9 positions match TRBD1. Germline V gives CDR1 MDHEN, CDR2 SYDVKM. After removal of 3 bases from V and 5 bases from J, the junction contained 1 base not matched to a gene. The CDR3 length is 14 residues. The CDR3 DNA follows: TGTGCCAGCAGTTTGGGACAGGGCAATGAAAAACTGTTTTTT. It yields the protein CASSLGQGNEKLFF.

This chain connects TRBV2 to TRBJ2-5, with 7 positions matching TRBD2. The CDR3 covers 13 residues. From germline, CDR1 is SNHLY and CDR2 FYNNEI. Trimming at V came to 6 bases and at J to 5 bases, leaving 6 bases not matched to a gene. DNA of the CDR3: TGTGCCAGCAGCGCGGCGGGAGAGGAGACCCAGTACTTC. Translating gives CASSAAGEETQYF.

The chain is built from TRBV5-5 and TRBJ2-7; 8 bases are shared with TRBD2. CDR1 is SGHKS and CDR2 is YYEKEE in the germline V gene (reference sequence). The V gene end was trimmed by 3 bases and the J gene end by 3 bases; junction bases not matched to a gene: 8. This CDR3 spans 15 amino acids. The CDR3 sequence is CASSSGTRGYYEQYF. CDR3 DNA sequence: TGTGCCAGCAGCTCCGGGACTAGGGGCTACTACGAGCAGTACTTC.

Comment on this clone: One end of the junction varies from germline; a read error may be responsible. This chain connects TRBV7-7 to TRBJ2-1; TRBD2 matches 8 bases. This CDR3 is 13 amino acids long. The germline V gene encodes CDR1 SSHAT and CDR2 FNYEAQ (reference sequence). The CDR3 here is CASSLLAGREQFF. The CDR3 DNA follows: TGTGCTAGCAGCTTGTTAGCGGGACGTGAGCAGTTCTTC.

The chain uses TRBV5-5 and TRBJ2-1; 8 bases map to TRBD1. J lost 5 bases, V lost 4 bases, and 11 bases had no gene match. The germline V gene encodes CDR1 SGHKS and CDR2 YYEKEE (reference sequence). The CDR3 is 16 amino acids. The CDR3 loop reads CASSPGTGGINNEQFF. CDR3 nucleotide sequence: TGTGCCAGCAGCCCGGGGACAGGCGGAATAAACAATGAGCAGTTCTTC. The full variable domain, its missing parts supplied by reference TRBV5-5 and TRBJ2-1, is DAGVTQSPTHLIKTRGQQVTLRCSPISGHKSVSWYQQVLGQGPQFIFQYYEKEERGRGNFPDRFSARQFPNYSSELNVNALLLGDSALYLCASSPGTGGINNEQFFGPGTRLTVL.

The rearrangement joins TRBV3-1 (or the pseudogene TRBV3-2) to TRBJ1-5; 7 nucleotides align to TRBD1. V shed 1 base and J 3 bases; nucleotides not matched to a gene: 3. There are 15 residues in the CDR3. In germline, CDR1 is LGHDT, CDR2 YNNKEL (reference sequence). CDR3 bases: TGTGCCAGCAGCCAAGGCAGGGGGGCCAATCAGCCCCAGCATTTT. Translating gives CASSQGRGANQPQHF.

The rearrangement uses TRBV5-1 and TRBJ1-3; D is ambiguous. This CDR3 is built from 16 residues. V was trimmed by 0 bases and J by 9 bases, leaving 19 bases between them. Looked up from germline, CDR1 is SGHRS and CDR2 is YFSETQ. The CDR3 sequence is CASSLGQALGSSTIYF. The CDR3 coding sequence is TGCGCCAGCAGCTTGGGGCAGGCGCTCGGAAGTAGCACCATATATTTT.

This clone showed up just a few times. V is TRBV28 and J is TRBJ1-1; D gene uncertain. Germline CDR1 and CDR2: MDHEN and SYDVKM. This CDR3 comprises 15 residues. V gave up 4 bases and J gave up 2 bases, with 14 bases separating them. The CDR3 DNA sequence: TGTGCCAGCAGTTCACCGATGGGCTACAACACTGAAGCTTTCTTT. Translation: CASSSPMGYNTEAFF.

The V call is TRBV5-1, the J call TRBJ2-7; 11 nucleotides match TRBD2. The germline V gene encodes CDR1 SGHRS and CDR2 YFSETQ. V trimming: 1 base; J trimming: 4 bases; junction bases outside the gene matches: 7. This CDR3 is 16 amino acids long. CDR3 nucleotide sequence: TGCGCCAGCAGCTTGAACGTACTAGCGGGGGTATACGAGCAGTACTTC. This sequence encodes CASSLNVLAGVYEQYF.

Only one count was recorded for this clone. The rearrangement links TRBV18 to TRBJ2-2; the match to TRBD2 covers 13 bases. CDR1 is KGHSH and CDR2 is LQKENI in the germline V gene. V trimming: 3 bases; J trimming: 2 bases; junction bases outside the gene matches: 6. CDR3 length equals 18 residues. The CDR3 is CASSPHGLAGVNTGELFF. In DNA, the CDR3 is TGTGCCAGCTCACCCCATGGACTAGCGGGAGTTAACACCGGGGAGCTGTTTTTT.

The rearrangement uses TRBV11-2 and TRBJ2-7; 7 bases align to TRBD2. The CDR3 length is 14 residues. CDR1 is SGHAT, CDR2 FQNNGV, per germline. V trimming: 1 base; J trimming: 6 bases; junction bases outside the gene matches: 6. CDR3: CASSLGELAREQYF. The CDR3 DNA reads as TGTGCCAGCAGCTTAGGTGAACTAGCGCGCGAGCAGTACTTC.

The chain has TRBV4-2 and TRBJ2-2; maybe TRBD2 (5 bases). Germline V gene sequence: CDR1 LGHNA, CDR2 YNFKEQ. The CDR3 is 15 residues long. The V end lost 2 bases, the J end lost 2 bases, and 9 bases lay between the germline ends. The DNA of the CDR3 is TGTGCCAGCAGCCAACGGACTTTAAACACCGGGGAGCTGTTTTTT. Amino acids: CASSQRTLNTGELFF.

V gene TRBV30 combines with J gene TRBJ1-2; possibly TRBD1 for D (5 bases). There are 12 residues in the CDR3. Trimming stripped 2 bases from V and 4 bases from J, with 8 bases between. Germline V gene data show CDR1 as GTSNPN and CDR2 as SVGIG (reference sequence). This CDR3 reads CAWSLGGYGYTF. Written as DNA, the CDR3 is TGTGCCTGGAGTCTGGGGGGCTATGGCTACACCTTC.